This paragraph covers one T cell receptor (beta chain) sequence. The sample belongs to a study of blood T cell repertoires in COVID-19. Study-wide context: Acute and convalescent COVID-19 specimens originated in the United States, Italy and Spain.

In assigning cohorts, the study relied on participant-reported clinical history. The recovered donors of Cohort 3 showed two negative PCRs, clearance, or symptom resolution. Original analysis: It was from reference gene primer amplification that nucleated cell counts were estimated. Some clones are missing from TCRdb's copy, which holds only in-frame ones; the method was immunoSEQ multiplex PCR. The V and J calls and the clone size are those of that table, but D and trimming were determined from the DNA. Of around 300,000 clones listed, roughly 91% are singletons. V was pared by 6 bases and J by 6 bases, with 6 bases of the junction left unmatched. The germline CDR1 and CDR2 sequences are SGHRS and YFSETQ. CDR3 length equals 13 residues.

The specimen sequenced was PBMCs or T cells enriched from blood (not recorded which). The chain recombines TRBV5-1 with TRBJ1-2; 9 bases map to TRBD1. The receptor comes from a woman aged 60 to 75 who had recovered from COVID-19. The CDR3 here is CASTKGQGDGYTF. The DNA for the CDR3 is TGCGCCAGCACCAAGGGACAGGGTGATGGCTACACCTTC.